These T cell receptor beta chains were read from a single sample in a study of cytomegalovirus exposure and HLA in healthy donors. The method was immunoSEQ multiplex PCR; TCRdb's version includes in-frame clones alone and lacks a portion of them. The sample shows 200,000 to 300,000 clones, roughly 81% of them seen only once. The specimen was PBMCs. All receptors derive from a woman aged 40 to 49 in good health and CMV-seropositive. Each CDR3 is given without its conserved first and last residue. A D gene is named only where the DNA matches it firmly.

TRBV5-4 TRBD2 ASSLGGRGDEQY
TRBV5-6 . ASSLGRGSYEQY
TRBV19 TRBD1 ASSNNRDRSPFEAF
TRBV7-8 TRBD2 ASSSGRAGYNEQF
TRBV7-3 . ASSSRDTSRDTQY
TRBV25-1 . ASSLFPGNEQF
TRBV27 . ASRTSGRTEAF
TRBV10-3 TRBD1 AISVQGAHDEQF
TRBV5-4 . ASSKDSSYEQY
TRBV4-3 . ASSQGGTPRTEAF
TRBV6-1 TRBD1 ATGFRDRGAYEQY
TRBV19 . ASSIDHTGSSTDTQY
TRBV7-8 TRBD1 ASSSDRVGETQY
TRBV6-5 . ASSYARTSSYEQY